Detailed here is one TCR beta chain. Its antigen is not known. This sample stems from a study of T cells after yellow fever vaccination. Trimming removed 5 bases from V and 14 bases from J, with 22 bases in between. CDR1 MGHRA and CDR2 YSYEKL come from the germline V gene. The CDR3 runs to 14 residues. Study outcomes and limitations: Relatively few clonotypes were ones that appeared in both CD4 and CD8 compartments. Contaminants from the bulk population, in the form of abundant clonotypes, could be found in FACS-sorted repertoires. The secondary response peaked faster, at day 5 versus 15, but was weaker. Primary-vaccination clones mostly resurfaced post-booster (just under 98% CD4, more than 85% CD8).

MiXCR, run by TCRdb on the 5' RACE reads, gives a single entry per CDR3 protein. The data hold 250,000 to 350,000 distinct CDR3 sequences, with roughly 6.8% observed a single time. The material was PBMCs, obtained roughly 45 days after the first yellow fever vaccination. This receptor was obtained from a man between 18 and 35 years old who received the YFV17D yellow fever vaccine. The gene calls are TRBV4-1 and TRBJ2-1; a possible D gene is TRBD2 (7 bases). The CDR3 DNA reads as TGCGCCAGCAGCTTCCGACTAGCTAGGAAGGGGGAGTTCTTC. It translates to CASSFRLARKGEFF.